The rows below give T cell receptor beta chains drawn from one sample of a study of blood T cell repertoires in COVID-19. Sequencing was performed with immunoSEQ multiplex PCR; in TCRdb, only in-frame clones are kept and a portion is missing. The table includes about 140,000 clones, approximately 81% detected once. Specimen: peripheral blood. Receptors were obtained from a woman between 55 and 75 years old with active or convalescent COVID-19. The CDR3 runs from the conserved cysteine through the conserved F or W. A D gene is named only where the DNA matches it firmly. The size of a clone is reported for some rows only, either as once, few or many, or as a class for expanded clones.

clone size	D gene	V gene	J gene	CDR3 length	CDR3 DNA	CDR3 protein
-	TRBD1	TRBV25-1	TRBJ1-2	14	TGTGCCAGCAGTATGGTAGGGACAGGCTATGGCTACACCTTC	CASSMVGTGYGYTF
-	-	TRBV27	TRBJ1-2	15	TGTGCCAGCAGTAAAGGCGGGGAAGTGGGATATGGCTACACCTTC	CASSKGGEVGYGYTF
-	-	TRBV18	TRBJ2-2	15	TGTGCCAGCTCACCACCGGCACAGGGCCCCGGGGAGCTGTTTTTT	CASSPPAQGPGELFF
-	-	TRBV7-6	TRBJ2-3	15	TGTGCCAGCAGCCTTGCAGGGGTCAATGGGGATACGCAGTATTTT	CASSLAGVNGDTQYF
-	-	TRBV30	TRBJ1-2	13	TGTGCCTGGAGCCGCGGGATTACGTCTGGCTACACCTTC	CAWSRGITSGYTF
-	-	TRBV19	TRBJ2-1	13	TGTGCCAGTAGTTGGCGGGGCGACAATGAGCAGTTCTTC	CASSWRGDNEQFF
-	-	TRBV7-8	TRBJ1-6	15	TGTGCCAGCAGCCCGCAAGGGGGTCGCTCTTCACCCCTCCACTTT	CASSPQGGRSSPLHF
-	TRBD2	TRBV12-5	TRBJ2-1	13	TGTGCTAGTGGTCCTAGCGGGGGAATTGAGCAGTTCTTC	CASGPSGGIEQFF
many	TRBD1	TRBV4-1	TRBJ1-5	17	TGCGCCAGCAGCCTATCCGAGACAGGGGGACTCAATCAGCCCCAGCATTTT	CASSLSETGGLNQPQHF
-	-	TRBV2	TRBJ2-4	16	TGTGCCAGCAGTGAAGCGCGGCGGACAGCCTTCAACATTCAGTACTTC	CASSEARRTAFNIQYF
-	TRBD1	TRBV6-5	TRBJ1-1	15	TGTGCCAGCAGTAACCCGGGACAGGGGGGTCTGGAAGCTTTCTTT	CASSNPGQGGLEAFF
-	-	TRBV7-9	TRBJ1-1	12	TGTGCCAGCAGCTCCCCTCGCACTGAAGCTTTCTTT	CASSSPRTEAFF
once	-	TRBV27	TRBJ1-1	12	TGTGCCAGCAGGCCTAATCGGGGTGAAGCTTTCTTT	CASRPNRGEAFF
few	-	TRBV4-2	TRBJ1-2	13	TGTGCCAGCAGCCAGACAGCTAACTATGGCTACACCTTC	CASSQTANYGYTF
-	-	TRBV27	TRBJ2-1	15	TGTGCCAGCAGCCCCGACTACCCATCCTACAATGAGCAGTTCTTC	CASSPDYPSYNEQFF
many	-	TRBV2	TRBJ1-5	13	TGTGCCAGCGCCGTGGAGAACAATCAGCCCCAGCATTTT	CASAVENNQPQHF
-	TRBD1	TRBV6-1	TRBJ1-3	16	TGTGCCAGCAGTGTTCAGGGGGCGATGTCTGGAAACACCATATATTTT	CASSVQGAMSGNTIYF
-	-	TRBV18	TRBJ2-5	13	TGTGCCAGCTCATTCCCGGGGGAGGAGACCCAGTACTTC	CASSFPGEETQYF
-	TRBD1	TRBV9	TRBJ2-5	14	TGTGCCAGCAGCGCCGGACAGGGGCGAGAGACCCAGTACTTC	CASSAGQGRETQYF
once	TRBD1	TRBV24-1	TRBJ1-5	15	TGTGCCACCAGTGGTGTGGACAGGGAGGGACAGCCCCAGCATTTT	CATSGVDREGQPQHF
-	-	TRBV7-2	TRBJ1-1	14	TGTGCCAGCAGCTTGAGGGCGGCGAACACTGAAGCTTTCTTT	CASSLRAANTEAFF
-	-	TRBV28	TRBJ2-7	15	TGTGCCAGCAGCCCGGGAGAGGGGGCCCGTATCGAGCAGTACTTC	CASSPGEGARIEQYF
-	-	TRBV6-1	TRBJ1-1	14	TGTGCCAGCAGTGAATCTTGGCCGGGAGCTGAAGCTTTCTTT	CASSESWPGAEAFF
-	TRBD1	TRBV7-2	TRBJ1-2	13	TGTGCCAGCAGCCAAGGGACAGGGGGAGGCTACACCTTC	CASSQGTGGGYTF
-	-	TRBV10-2	TRBJ1-5	14	TGCGCCAGCAGCGATCAGTATAGCAATCAGCCCCAGCATTTT	CASSDQYSNQPQHF
-	-	TRBV19	TRBJ2-6	18	TGTGCCAGTAGTTCTACAGGGTGGGCCACCTCTGGGGCCAACGTCCTGACTTTC	CASSSTGWATSGANVLTF
once	-	TRBV19	TRBJ1-4	14	TGTGCCAGTAGCAGGGGTGCAACTAATGAAAAACTGTTTTTT	CASSRGATNEKLFF
-	TRBD1	TRBV6-5	TRBJ1-4	13	TGTGCCAGCAGTTACTACAGGGGCGAAAAACTGTTTTTT	CASSYYRGEKLFF
-	-	TRBV6-5	TRBJ2-3	16	TGTGCCAGCAGTTACGATGGCGGGGTGACCACAGATACGCAGTATTTT	CASSYDGGVTTDTQYF
-	TRBD1	TRBV19	TRBJ2-2	15	TGTGCCAGTAGTCCTCCTGACAGGGACACCGGGGAGCTGTTTTTT	CASSPPDRDTGELFF
-	-	TRBV2	TRBJ2-7	13	TGTGCCAGCAGTCCAGTCGAGGGTTCCGAGCAGTACTTC	CASSPVEGSEQYF
-	TRBD2	TRBV3-1/TRBV3-2	TRBJ2-1	14	TGTGCCAGCAGCCCCGGGACTAGCGGATTTGAGCAGTTCTTC	CASSPGTSGFEQFF
-	-	TRBV7-6	TRBJ2-3	13	TGTGCCAGCAGCTTAGGGGAGTTGTTTACGCAGTATTTT	CASSLGELFTQYF
once	TRBD1	TRBV5-6	TRBJ1-2	14	TGTGCCAGCAGCCCCGCGGGACAGGTCTATGGCTACACCTTC	CASSPAGQVYGYTF
few	-	TRBV28	TRBJ1-2	13	TGTGCCAGCAGTTGGCAGGCGAACTATGGCTACACCTTC	CASSWQANYGYTF
-	TRBD1	TRBV28	TRBJ1-1	17	TGTGCCAGCAGTTTGATGGAACCGGGACAGGGGTCCACTGAAGCTTTCTTT	CASSLMEPGQGSTEAFF
-	-	TRBV11-2	TRBJ2-3	14	TGTGCCAGCACCCTAGGGAGGAGTTCAGATACGCAGTATTTT	CASTLGRSSDTQYF
-	-	TRBV6-5	TRBJ2-3	13	TGTGCCAGCAGTTCCCCTCAGGACTTTACGCAGTATTTT	CASSSPQDFTQYF
-	-	TRBV19	TRBJ2-7	14	TGTGCCAGTAGTATTTACGGGAGCTCCTACGAGCAGTACTTC	CASSIYGSSYEQYF
-	TRBD1	TRBV30	TRBJ1-1	13	TGTGCCTTTAGCGGACAGGTCAACACTGAAGCTTTCTTT	CAFSGQVNTEAFF
once	-	TRBV29-1	TRBJ2-7	15	TGCAGCGTTGGTCGTGGGCCCGCACTCTCCTACGAGCAGTACTTC	CSVGRGPALSYEQYF
once	-	TRBV7-8	TRBJ2-3	18	TGTGCCAGCAGCTTAGCCACCGGGGGGCCCCCATCCACAGATACGCAGTATTTT	CASSLATGGPPSTDTQYF
-	-	TRBV6-2/TRBV6-3	TRBJ1-2	11	TGTGCCAGCAGTTATCTAGATGGCTACACCTTC	CASSYLDGYTF
-	TRBD2	TRBV5-1	TRBJ2-3	14	TGCGCCAGCCGTAGAGCGGGGAACACAGATACGCAGTATTTT	CASRRAGNTDTQYF
-	TRBD2	TRBV7-2	TRBJ2-5	16	TGTGCCAGCAGCATCGGGACTAGCGGAGGCCAAGAGACCCAGTACTTC	CASSIGTSGGQETQYF
-	TRBD1	TRBV10-2	TRBJ1-1	15	TGCGCCAGCAGTGAGTCAGGACAGGGAAGGACTGAAGCTTTCTTT	CASSESGQGRTEAFF
-	TRBD1	TRBV28	TRBJ1-5	16	TGTGCCAGCAGTTCTATATGGACAGGGCGCAATCAGCCCCAGCATTTT	CASSSIWTGRNQPQHF
-	-	TRBV27	TRBJ1-1	15	TGTGCCAGCAGTGGCAGGGGAAGCGGTCACACTGAAGCTTTCTTT	CASSGRGSGHTEAFF
-	-	TRBV6-6	TRBJ2-3	15	TGTGCCAGCAGTGCAAACGGGAAAATGACAGATACGCAGTATTTT	CASSANGKMTDTQYF
-	-	TRBV15	TRBJ2-3	13	TGTGCCACCAGCACCTTCCGAGAGACAGAGCAGTATTTT	CATSTFRETEQYF
-	-	TRBV10-3	TRBJ2-2	15	TGTGCCATCAGTGGTGAGCACCATTCCACCGGGGAGCTGTTTTTT	CAISGEHHSTGELFF
-	TRBD2	TRBV2	TRBJ2-2	15	TGTGCCAGCAGCACGGGGGGGCCGAGCACCGGGGAGCTGTTTTTT	CASSTGGPSTGELFF
-	TRBD1	TRBV28	TRBJ1-4	15	TGTGCCAGCAGTCCCCCGGGACAGGGACGCGAAAAACTGTTTTTT	CASSPPGQGREKLFF
-	TRBD1	TRBV2	TRBJ1-2	14	TGTGCCAGCAGTGAGGGGACAGGGGGCTATGGCTACACCTTC	CASSEGTGGYGYTF